The 5 T cell receptor beta chains below come from one sample, sequenced in a study of T cells in localized non-small cell lung cancer. The method was immunoSEQ multiplex PCR; TCRdb's version includes in-frame clones alone and lacks a portion of them. The data contain around 91,000 clones, 87% of them singletons. The sequenced sample was peripheral blood, obtained before any cancer treatment. These TCRs come from a man between 40 and 69 years old with stage I squamous cell lung carcinoma.

Only one count was recorded for this clone. The chain uses TRBV7-3 and TRBJ1-2, with D unresolved. The germline V gene has CDR1 SGHTA and CDR2 FQGTGA. The CDR3 is 13 amino acids. V was clipped by 4 bases and J by 8 bases, with 14 bases between them. The CDR3 reads CASSSRTTGGYTF. DNA of the CDR3: TGTGCCAGCAGCTCCCGAACGACGGGCGGCTACACCTTC.

The J gene is TRBJ1-2, the V gene TRBV6-1; no clear D. Trimming stripped 6 bases from V and 6 bases from J, with 11 bases between. The CDR3 spans 12 residues. Germline V gene lookup returns CDR1 MNHNS and CDR2 SASEGT. CDR3 amino acids: CASSRNLDGYTF. The CDR3 region has the DNA TGTGCCAGCAGCCGCAATCTTGATGGCTACACCTTC.

This rearrangement joins TRBV12-5 to TRBJ1-1, with D perhaps TRBD1 (5 bases). V lost 1 base and J 5 bases, leaving 8 bases between the germline ends. In germline, CDR1 is LGHNT, CDR2 FRNRAP. The CDR3 runs to 13 residues. CDR3 DNA sequence: TGTGCTAGTGGTTTGGGGGGCTGGACTGAAGCTTTCTTT. Residues: CASGLGGWTEAFF. The whole variable domain, remainder taken from reference TRBV12-5 and TRBJ1-1, is DARVTQTPRHKVTEMGQEVTMRCQPILGHNTVFWYRQTMMQGLELLAYFRNRAPLDDSGMPKDRFSAEMPDATLATLKIQPSEPRDSAVYFCASGLGGWTEAFFGQGTRLTVV.

This clone is a singleton in its sample. The V gene is TRBV7-9, the J gene TRBJ1-1; D is uncertain. In germline, CDR1 is SEHNR, CDR2 FQNEAQ (reference sequence). There are 13 residues in the CDR3. V lost 4 bases to trimming and J lost 1 base, with 7 bases between them. The CDR3 loop is CASSYQSNTEAFF. As DNA, the CDR3 is TGTGCCAGCAGCTACCAGTCGAACACTGAAGCTTTCTTT.

The chain couples TRBV19 to TRBJ1-1; 12 nucleotides align to TRBD1. CDR3 size: 17 residues. Germline V gives CDR1 LNHDA, CDR2 SQIVND (reference sequence). Trimming removed 5 bases from V and 5 bases from J; junction bases left unmatched: 12. The CDR3 bases are TGTGCCAGTAGTCCTTTGGGACAGGGGGCAAGGAATACTGAAGCTTTCTTT. It codes for CASSPLGQGARNTEAFF.